Listed below are T cell receptor beta chains from one sample, sequenced in a study of liver allograft versus peripheral blood T cells. TCRdb re-analysed the reads in MiXCR, keeping a single row per CDR3 protein. The table has about 14,000 distinct CDR3 sequences, about 20% seen once; the top ten hold under 6.5%. These receptors originate from a human patient who had a liver transplant. The graft donor may account for some of the T cells. The CDR3 runs from the conserved cysteine through the conserved F or W. The order of the fields is J gene, D gene, clone size, V gene, CDR3 DNA, CDR3 protein. D genes are given only for firm matches. A clone size is listed for some rows: how often the clone was seen (once, few, many), or a class if it is expanded.

TRBJ1-2 TRBD1 many TRBV6-6 TGTGCCAGCAGTTACTCACCCGGGACAGGGGGTTTTGGCTACACCTTC CASSYSPGTGGFGYTF
TRBJ1-4 - - TRBV5-4 TGTGCCAGCAGCTTGGGGGCGGGAGTGGATGAAAAACTGTTTTTT CASSLGAGVDEKLFF
TRBJ1-4 - few TRBV7-2 TGTGCCAGCAGCTTAGCAGCGTACGGTGAAAAACTGTTTTTT CASSLAAYGEKLFF
TRBJ1-5 TRBD1 - TRBV15 TGTGCCACCAGCACCCTTTGGACAGGAAGCAATCAGCCCCAGCATTTT CATSTLWTGSNQPQHF
TRBJ1-1 - few TRBV27 TGTGCCAGCAGTCCCGGGGGGCCGAACCGGGGGGCTTTCTTT CASSPGGPNRGAFF
TRBJ1-2 - many TRBV5-4 TGTGCCAGCAGCAATCCTACAGGGAGGGGAGGAGGCTACACCTTC CASSNPTGRGGGYTF
TRBJ2-7 - few TRBV12-3/TRBV12-4 TGTGCCAGCAGTTTACAGACGCGATCCTACGAGCAGTACTTC CASSLQTRSYEQYF
TRBJ1-2 - few TRBV20-1 TGCAGTGCTAGGGTAGGGGGTTACCAGGGCTACACCTTC CSARVGGYQGYTF
TRBJ2-5 - - TRBV11-1 TGTGCCAGCAGCTTCCTTGGGGAGACCCAGTACTTC CASSFLGETQYF
TRBJ1-4 - medium-sized TRBV20-1 TGCAGTGCTAGGGGGAGGCTACTCACTAATGAAAAACTGTTTTTT CSARGRLLTNEKLFF
TRBJ1-4 TRBD1 medium-sized TRBV10-3 TGTGCCATCAGCGGGACAGGGTCTAATGAAAAACTGTTTTTT CAISGTGSNEKLFF